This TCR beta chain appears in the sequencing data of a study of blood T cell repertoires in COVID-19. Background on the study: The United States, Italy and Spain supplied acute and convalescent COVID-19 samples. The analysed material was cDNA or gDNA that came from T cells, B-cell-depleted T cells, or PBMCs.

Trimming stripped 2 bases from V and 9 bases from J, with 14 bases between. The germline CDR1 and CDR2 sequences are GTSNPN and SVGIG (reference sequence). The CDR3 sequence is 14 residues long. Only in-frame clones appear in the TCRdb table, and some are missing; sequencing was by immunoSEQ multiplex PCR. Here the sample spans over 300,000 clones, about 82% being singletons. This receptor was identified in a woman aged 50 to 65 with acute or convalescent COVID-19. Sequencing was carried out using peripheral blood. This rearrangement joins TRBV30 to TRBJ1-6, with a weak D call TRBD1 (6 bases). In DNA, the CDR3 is TGTGCCTGGAGTCGAGGGGGTAGAGGTTCACCCCTCCACTTT. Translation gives CAWSRGGRGSPLHF.